This T cell receptor (beta chain) was retrieved from a study of cytomegalovirus exposure and HLA in healthy donors. Primers included in the PCR were 60 Vbeta and 13 Jbeta primers. TCRdb keeps only in-frame clones here, not all; method: immunoSEQ multiplex PCR. Of over 200,000 clones listed, about three quarters are singletons. The germline CDR1 and CDR2 sequences are MDHEN and SYDVKM. The CDR3 consists of 14 residues. V shed 6 bases, J shed 1 base, and the junction held 2 bases outside the gene matches. Study-wide results and limits: TCR beta chain V- and J-gene trimming was linked, in a later analysis, to a missense variant in DCLRE1C. The study dropped some indistinguishable V segments, TRBV6-2 and TRBV6-3 among them. Within an earlier analysis, most TCR beta V segments proved productive either about 87% or about 30% of the time.

For this clone: As yet, its antigen is unknown.

V gene TRBV28 combines with J gene TRBJ2-3, with 9 bases aligning to TRBD2. This clonotype was sampled from a woman in her sixties in good health and CMV-seropositive. The specimen was PBMCs. The CDR3 sequence: CASRIAGGTDTQYF. As DNA, the CDR3 is TGTGCCAGCAGAATAGCGGGGGGCACAGATACGCAGTATTTT.